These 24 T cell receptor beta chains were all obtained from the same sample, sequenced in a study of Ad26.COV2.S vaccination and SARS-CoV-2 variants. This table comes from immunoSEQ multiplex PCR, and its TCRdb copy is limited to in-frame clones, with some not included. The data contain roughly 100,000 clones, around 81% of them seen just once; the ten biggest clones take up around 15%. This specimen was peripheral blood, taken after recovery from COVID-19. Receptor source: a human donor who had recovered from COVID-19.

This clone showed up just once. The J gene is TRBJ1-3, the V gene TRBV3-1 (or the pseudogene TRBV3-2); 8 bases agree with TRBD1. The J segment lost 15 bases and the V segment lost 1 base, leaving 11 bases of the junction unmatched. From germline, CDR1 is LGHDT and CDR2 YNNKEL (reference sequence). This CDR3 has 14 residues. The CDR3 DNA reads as TGTGCCAGCAGCCAAGGCGGACAGGGATGGTTTAGATATTTT. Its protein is CASSQGGQGWFRYF.

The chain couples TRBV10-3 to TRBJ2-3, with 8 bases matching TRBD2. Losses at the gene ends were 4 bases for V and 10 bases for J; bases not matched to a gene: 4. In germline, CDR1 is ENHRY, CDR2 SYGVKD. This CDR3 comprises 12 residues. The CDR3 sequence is CAISVGSGAQYF. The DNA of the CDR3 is TGTGCCATCAGTGTTGGTAGCGGGGCGCAGTATTTT.

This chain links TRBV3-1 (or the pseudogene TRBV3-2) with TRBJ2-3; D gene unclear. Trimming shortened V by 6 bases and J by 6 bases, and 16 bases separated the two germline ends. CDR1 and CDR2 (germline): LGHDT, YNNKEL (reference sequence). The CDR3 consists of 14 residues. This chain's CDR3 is CASRTDVSPDTQYF. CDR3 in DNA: TGTGCCAGCAGGACGGACGTAAGCCCGGATACGCAGTATTTT.

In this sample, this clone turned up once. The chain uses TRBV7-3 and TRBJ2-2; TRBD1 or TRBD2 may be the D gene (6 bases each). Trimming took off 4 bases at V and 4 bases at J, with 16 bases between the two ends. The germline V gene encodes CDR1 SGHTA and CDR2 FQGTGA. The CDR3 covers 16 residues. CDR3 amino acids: CASSSDGGLGTGELFF. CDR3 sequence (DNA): TGTGCCAGCAGCTCGGATGGGGGGCTGGGCACCGGGGAGCTGTTTTTT. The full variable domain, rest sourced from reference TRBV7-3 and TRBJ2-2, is GAGVSQTPSNKVTEKGKYVELRCDPISGHTALYWYRQSLGQGPEFLIYFQGTGAADDSGLPNDRFFAVRPEGSVSTLKIQRTERGDSAVYLCASSSDGGLGTGELFFGEGSRLTVL.

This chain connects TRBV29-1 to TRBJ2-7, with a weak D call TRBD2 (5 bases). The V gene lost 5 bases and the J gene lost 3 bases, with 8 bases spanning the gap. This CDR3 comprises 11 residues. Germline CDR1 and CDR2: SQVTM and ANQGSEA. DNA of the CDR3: TGCAGCGTTCCGGGGAACTACGAGCAGTACTTC. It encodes CSVPGNYEQYF.

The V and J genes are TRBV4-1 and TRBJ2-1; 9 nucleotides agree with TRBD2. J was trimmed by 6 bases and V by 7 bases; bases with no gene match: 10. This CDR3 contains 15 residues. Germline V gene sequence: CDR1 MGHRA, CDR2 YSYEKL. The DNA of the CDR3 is TGCGCCAGCAAACCGGGACTAGCTTCGGCCAATGAGCAGTTCTTC. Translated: CASKPGLASANEQFF.

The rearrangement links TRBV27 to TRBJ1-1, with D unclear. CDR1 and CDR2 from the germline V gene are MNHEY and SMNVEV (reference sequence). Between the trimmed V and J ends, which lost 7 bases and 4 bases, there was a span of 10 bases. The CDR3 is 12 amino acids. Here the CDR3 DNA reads TGTGCCAGCATTCGGGTTTCCACTGAAGCTTTCTTT. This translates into CASIRVSTEAFF.

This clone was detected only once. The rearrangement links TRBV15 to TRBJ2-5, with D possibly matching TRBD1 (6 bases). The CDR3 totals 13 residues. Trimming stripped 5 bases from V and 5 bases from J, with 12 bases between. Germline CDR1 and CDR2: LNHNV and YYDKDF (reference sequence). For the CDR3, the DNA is TGTGCCACCAGCCAGGGGATGGCGGAGACCCAGTACTTC. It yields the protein CATSQGMAETQYF. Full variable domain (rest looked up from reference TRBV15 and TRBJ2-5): DAMVIQNPRYQVTQFGKPVTLSCSQTLNHNVMYWYQQKSSQAPKLLFHYYDKDFNNEADTPDNFQSRRPNTSFCFLDIRSPGLGDTAMYLCATSQGMAETQYFGPGTRLLVL.

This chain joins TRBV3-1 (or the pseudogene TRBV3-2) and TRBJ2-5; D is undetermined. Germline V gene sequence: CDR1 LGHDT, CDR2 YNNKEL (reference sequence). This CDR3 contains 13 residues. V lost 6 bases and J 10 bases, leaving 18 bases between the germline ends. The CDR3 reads CASRGPSWNGQYF. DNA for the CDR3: TGTGCCAGCAGAGGGCCCTCGTGGAACGGCCAGTACTTC.

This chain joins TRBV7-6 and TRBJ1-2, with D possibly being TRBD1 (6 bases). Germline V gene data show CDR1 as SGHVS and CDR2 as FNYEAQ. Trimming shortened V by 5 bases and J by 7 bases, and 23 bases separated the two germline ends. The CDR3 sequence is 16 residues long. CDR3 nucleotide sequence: TGTGCCAGCAGCCAGGACTCAGGGGCCCCCTATAGTGGCTACACCTTC. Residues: CASSQDSGAPYSGYTF.

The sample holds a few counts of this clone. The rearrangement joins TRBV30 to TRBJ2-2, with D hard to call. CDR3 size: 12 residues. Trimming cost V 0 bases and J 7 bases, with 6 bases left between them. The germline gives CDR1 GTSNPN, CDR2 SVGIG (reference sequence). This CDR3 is CAWSVMGGELFF. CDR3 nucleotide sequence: TGTGCCTGGAGTGTAATGGGCGGGGAGCTGTTTTTT. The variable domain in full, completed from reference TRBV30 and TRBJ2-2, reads SQTIHQWPATLVQPVGSPLSLECTVEGTSNPNLYWYRQAAGRGLQLLFYSVGIGQISSEVPQNLSASRPQDRQFILSSKKLLLSDSGFYLCAWSVMGGELFFGEGSRLTVL.

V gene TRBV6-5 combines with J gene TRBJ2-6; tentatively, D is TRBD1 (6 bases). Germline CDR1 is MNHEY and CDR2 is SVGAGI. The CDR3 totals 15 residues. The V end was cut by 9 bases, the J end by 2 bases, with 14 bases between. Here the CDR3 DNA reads TGTGCCAGTTCATTGGGGGCGCCTGGGGCCAACGTCCTGACTTTC. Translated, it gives CASSLGAPGANVLTF.

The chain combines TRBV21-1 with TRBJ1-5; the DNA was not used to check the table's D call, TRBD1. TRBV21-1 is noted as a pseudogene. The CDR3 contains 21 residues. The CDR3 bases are TGTGCCAGCAGCAAAGAATCGGAGCCTCGCGAGCCAGGGGCCGCCCCGCGGCCCCAGCATTTT. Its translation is CASSKESEPREPGAAPRPQHF.

DNA for the CDR3: TGTGCCAGCAGTGAATGGGGGACCGGATCCTACAATGAGCAGTTCTTC. As protein: CASSEWGTGSYNEQFF. This sequence joins TRBV2 and TRBJ2-1; the D gene could be TRBD1 or TRBD2 (5 bases each). With 2 bases removed from V and 1 base from J, the gap between germline ends came to 12 bases. This CDR3 is built from 16 residues. Germline V gene lookup returns CDR1 SNHLY and CDR2 FYNNEI. The variable domain in full, completed from reference TRBV2 and TRBJ2-1, reads EPEVTQTPSHQVTQMGQEVILRCVPISNHLYFYWYRQILGQKVEFLVSFYNNEISEKSEIFDDQFSVERPDGSNFTLKIRSTKLEDSAMYFCASSEWGTGSYNEQFFGPGTRLTVL.

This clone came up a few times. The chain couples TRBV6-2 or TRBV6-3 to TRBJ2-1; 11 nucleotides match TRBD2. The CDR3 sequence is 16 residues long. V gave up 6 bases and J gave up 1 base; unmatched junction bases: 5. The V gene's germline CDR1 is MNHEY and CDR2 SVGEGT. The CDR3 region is CASSQLAGESYNEQFF. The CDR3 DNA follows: TGTGCCAGCAGCCAACTAGCGGGGGAGTCCTACAATGAGCAGTTCTTC.

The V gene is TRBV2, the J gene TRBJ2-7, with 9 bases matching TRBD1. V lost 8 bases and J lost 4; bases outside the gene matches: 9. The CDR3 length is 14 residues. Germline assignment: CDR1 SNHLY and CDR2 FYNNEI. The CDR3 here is CASLRGTGNYEQYF. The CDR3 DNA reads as TGTGCCAGCCTCCGGGGGACAGGGAATTACGAGCAGTACTTC.

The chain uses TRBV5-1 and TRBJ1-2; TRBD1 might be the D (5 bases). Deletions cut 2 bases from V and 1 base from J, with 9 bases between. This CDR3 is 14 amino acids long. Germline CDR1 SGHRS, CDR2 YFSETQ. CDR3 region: CASSFWGDNYGYTF. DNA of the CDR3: TGCGCCAGCAGCTTTTGGGGGGATAACTATGGCTACACCTTC.

CDR3 DNA: TGTGCCAGCAGTGAGGCCGACACCGGGGAGCTGTTTTTT. Amino acid sequence: CASSEADTGELFF. This chain links TRBV6-1 with TRBJ2-2; D call uncertain. Germline V gene lookup returns CDR1 MNHNS and CDR2 SASEGT. V shed 3 bases and J shed 3 bases, with 5 bases lying between them. The CDR3 covers 13 residues.

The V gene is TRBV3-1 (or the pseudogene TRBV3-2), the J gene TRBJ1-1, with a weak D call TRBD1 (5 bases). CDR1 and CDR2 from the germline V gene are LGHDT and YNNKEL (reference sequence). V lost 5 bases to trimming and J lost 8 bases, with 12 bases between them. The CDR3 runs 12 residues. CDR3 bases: TGTGCCAGCAGCGAGGGACGGGGGGAAGCTTTCTTT. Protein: CASSEGRGEAFF.

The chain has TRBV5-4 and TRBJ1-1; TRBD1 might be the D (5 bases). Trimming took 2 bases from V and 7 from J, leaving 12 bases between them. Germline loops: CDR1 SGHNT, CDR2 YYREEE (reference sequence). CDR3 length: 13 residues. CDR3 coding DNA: TGTGCCAGCAGCTTACGTCGGGACGGTGAAGCTTTCTTT. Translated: CASSLRRDGEAFF.

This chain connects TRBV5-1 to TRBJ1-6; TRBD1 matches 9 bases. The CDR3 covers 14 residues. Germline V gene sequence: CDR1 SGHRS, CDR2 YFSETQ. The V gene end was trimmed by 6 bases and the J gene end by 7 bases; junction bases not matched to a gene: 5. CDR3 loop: CASTETGGNSPLHF. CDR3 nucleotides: TGCGCCAGCACCGAGACAGGGGGAAATTCACCCCTCCACTTT.

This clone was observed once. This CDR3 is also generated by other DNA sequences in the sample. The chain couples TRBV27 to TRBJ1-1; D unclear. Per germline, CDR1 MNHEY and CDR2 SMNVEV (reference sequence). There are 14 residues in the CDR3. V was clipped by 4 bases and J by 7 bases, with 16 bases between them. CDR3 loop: CASSSGSEYGEAFF. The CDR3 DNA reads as TGTGCCAGCAGTTCGGGCTCCGAGTACGGTGAAGCTTTCTTT.

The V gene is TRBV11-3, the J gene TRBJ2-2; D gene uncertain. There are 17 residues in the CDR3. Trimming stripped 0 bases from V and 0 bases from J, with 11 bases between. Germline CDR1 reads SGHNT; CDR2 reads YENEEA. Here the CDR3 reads CASSLETTPSNTGELFF. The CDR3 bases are TGTGCCAGCAGCTTAGAAACAACTCCATCGAACACCGGGGAGCTGTTTTTT.

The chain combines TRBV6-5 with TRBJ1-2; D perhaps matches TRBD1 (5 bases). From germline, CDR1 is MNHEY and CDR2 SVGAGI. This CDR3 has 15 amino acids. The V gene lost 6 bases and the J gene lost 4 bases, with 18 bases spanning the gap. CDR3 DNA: TGTGCCAGCAGGTACCCAGGGTTAGATAGCTATGGCTACACCTTC. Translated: CASRYPGLDSYGYTF.